These 8 T cell receptor beta chains came from one sample sequenced in a study of STAT5B mutations in CD4+ large granular lymphocyte leukemia. Assay used: immunoSEQ multiplex PCR; TCRdb lists only in-frame clones, some missing. The sample has about 50,000 clones, approximately 83% seen once. The sequenced sample consisted of CD4+ T cells from blood buffy coats. Every receptor here comes from a human donor in good health.

The J gene is TRBJ2-1, the V gene TRBV5-5, with 14 bases identical to TRBD2. The V and J ends lost 4 bases and 8 bases, in that order; junction bases with no gene match: 5. The CDR3 covers 15 residues. Germline V lookup: CDR1 SGHKS, CDR2 YYEKEE (reference sequence). The CDR3 DNA follows: TGTGCCAGCAGCGTGGGACTAGCGGGAGCTGATGAGCAGTTCTTC. Residues: CASSVGLAGADEQFF.

V is TRBV5-1 and J is TRBJ2-5; 15 nucleotides line up with TRBD2. The V segment lost 5 bases and the J segment 2 bases; nucleotides outside the gene matches: 4. The CDR3 spans 16 residues. Germline loops: CDR1 SGHRS, CDR2 YFSETQ. CDR3 loop: CASRAGTSGGQETQYF. CDR3 in DNA: TGCGCCAGCAGAGCCGGGACTAGCGGGGGGCAAGAGACCCAGTACTTC.

The rearrangement links TRBV6-5 to TRBJ1-2; D is uncertain. Germline-derived CDR1 and CDR2 are MNHEY and SVGAGI. The CDR3 covers 14 residues. V gave up 5 bases and J gave up 5 bases, with 15 bases separating them. The CDR3 nucleotides are TGTGCCAGCAGTGGGTTCGAAGACTGGTATGGCTACACCTTC. Protein sequence: CASSGFEDWYGYTF.

This rearrangement joins TRBV6-5 to TRBJ1-2; possibly TRBD1 for D (5 bases). Trimming pared 4 bases from V and 0 bases from J, leaving 12 bases between. This CDR3 region has 15 residues. In germline, CDR1 is MNHEY, CDR2 SVGAGI. The CDR3 DNA reads TGTGCCAGCAGTTTCCAAAGGGGTACTAACTATGGCTACACCTTC. This gives the protein CASSFQRGTNYGYTF.

The chain links TRBV21-1 to TRBJ2-7; the DNA was not used to check the table's D call, TRBD2. TRBV21-1 is termed a pseudogene. The CDR3 has 18 amino acids. This chain's CDR3 is CASILMLAGGSGAYEQYF. In nucleotides, the CDR3 is TGTGCCAGCATCCTTATGCTAGCGGGAGGCTCGGGGGCCTACGAGCAGTACTTC.

CDR3 sequence reads: CAWAPSRGLRTEAFF. In nucleotides, the CDR3 is TGTGCCTGGGCCCCCTCCCGAGGGCTTAGGACTGAAGCTTTCTTT. J is TRBJ1-1 and V is TRBV30; unclear D gene. V gave up 5 bases and J gave up 5 bases, with 21 bases separating them. This CDR3 contains 15 residues. The V gene's germline CDR1 is GTSNPN and CDR2 SVGIG (reference sequence).

The chain has TRBV14 and TRBJ2-5, with D possibly matching TRBD1 (6 bases). CDR1 SGHDN and CDR2 FVKESK come from the germline V gene. The CDR3 loop spans 13 amino acids. V lost 6 bases and J 1 base, leaving 9 bases between the germline ends. The CDR3 region has the DNA TGTGCCAGCAGGGGGGCTAGCCAAGAGACCCAGTACTTC. This gives the protein CASRGASQETQYF.

The chain joins TRBV7-8 to TRBJ2-5; no clear D gene. This CDR3 spans 15 amino acids. V dropped 1 base and J dropped 5 bases, with 14 bases sitting between them. Germline values: CDR1 SGHVS, CDR2 FQNEAQ. Written as DNA, the CDR3 is TGTGCCAGCAGCTTAGGGCCCAACGAATGGGAGACCCAGTACTTC. As protein: CASSLGPNEWETQYF.